The 30 T cell receptor beta chains below all came from one sample that was sequenced in a study of human T cells and chemical hapten exposure. Each CDR3 protein gets one entry after TCRdb re-called the RACE reads with MiXCR. The sample lists 85,000 to 90,000 distinct CDR3 sequences; 9.6% were seen once. Time point: pre-sensitization, week 0. This sample's treatment: therapeutic diphenylcyclopropenone sensitization with weekly scalp DPC. The sample consisted of whole blood, taken in connection with sensitization to the hapten diphenylcyclopropenone (DPC). All receptors come from a woman aged 35 to 49 with alopecia areata. Some clones in this sample may be carry-over from other donors' samples.

Only a few counts were recorded for this clonotype. This chain uses TRBV7-2 with TRBJ2-1; 12 positions match TRBD2. Germline V gives CDR1 SGHTA, CDR2 FQGNSA. This CDR3 is built from 15 residues. V gave up 5 bases and J gave up 3 bases; unmatched junction bases: 2. CDR3 amino acids: CASSPSGGVYNEQFF. CDR3 coding DNA: TGTGCCAGCAGCCCTAGCGGGGGGGTCTACAATGAGCAGTTCTTC.

This clonotype was seen many times. V and J are TRBV4-2 and TRBJ1-6, with TRBD1 identical over 9 bases. CDR3 length: 16 amino acids. V dropped 4 bases and J dropped 5; count of bases not matched to a gene: 6. Germline CDR1 LGHNA, CDR2 YNFKEQ. CDR3 sequence: CASSPRGQGDNSPLHF. The CDR3 coding sequence is TGTGCCAGCAGCCCGAGGGGACAGGGCGATAATTCACCCCTCCACTTT.

In its sample, this clonotype was seen many times. This chain joins TRBV5-5 and TRBJ1-1; TRBD1 matches 7 bases. The V gene's germline CDR1 is SGHKS and CDR2 YYEKEE (reference sequence). The junction had 12 bases not matched to a gene; V was cut back by 3 bases and J by 1 base. This CDR3 is built from 17 residues. CDR3 DNA: TGTGCCAGCAGCTCACCGACAGGGCAGGAAGCGAACACTGAAGCTTTCTTT. Its translation is CASSSPTGQEANTEAFF.

The V gene is TRBV12-3 or TRBV12-4, the J gene TRBJ2-1; D remains unclear. CDR3 length: 13 amino acids. Between the trimmed V and J ends, which lost 5 bases and 8 bases, there was a span of 13 bases. CDR3 nucleotides: TGTGCCAGCAGTCCCTTAAGGGTGGATGAGCAGTTCTTC. Translation gives CASSPLRVDEQFF.

This clonotype was counted at least ten times. This chain links TRBV7-2 with TRBJ1-5, with D tentatively TRBD1 (6 bases). This CDR3 comprises 15 residues. Trimming cost V 4 bases and J 1 base, with 11 bases left between them. Germline V CDR1 and CDR2: SGHTA, FQGNSA. The DNA of the CDR3 is TGTGCCAGCAGCTGGACCCAGGGGAGCAATCAGCCCCAGCATTTT. This sequence encodes CASSWTQGSNQPQHF.

This clonotype was detected ten times or more. This chain joins TRBV20-1 and TRBJ2-3; 11 bases fit TRBD2. Germline trimming cut 1 base from V and 11 bases from J; bases unmatched to any gene: 14. Germline assignment: CDR1 DFQATT and CDR2 SNEGSKA (reference sequence). The CDR3 runs to 16 residues. CDR3 in amino acids: CSARGELAGAPPGQYF. CDR3 nucleotides: TGCAGTGCTAGAGGTGAACTAGCGGGGGCCCCCCCGGGGCAGTATTTT.

This clonotype appeared a few times. The chain joins TRBV3-1 to TRBJ2-2, with D possibly being TRBD1 (5 bases). The V gene's germline CDR1 is LGHDT and CDR2 YNNKEL (reference sequence). V was trimmed by 5 bases and J by 0 bases, leaving 7 bases between them. The CDR3 sequence is 14 residues long. The CDR3: CASSVGANTGELFF. DNA for the CDR3: TGTGCCAGCAGCGTAGGGGCGAACACCGGGGAGCTGTTTTTT.

This clonotype occurred many times. The rearrangement uses TRBV4-2 and TRBJ1-2; the D is unclear. Germline values: CDR1 LGHNA, CDR2 YNFKEQ. V was cut by 0 bases and J by 0 bases, with 8 bases left in between. CDR3 length: 15 residues. CDR3 in amino acids: CASSQDHGTNYGYTF. The CDR3 coding sequence is TGTGCCAGCAGCCAAGATCACGGAACTAACTATGGCTACACCTTC.

This clonotype appeared many times. The chain has TRBV9 and TRBJ2-1, with 7 bases that match TRBD2. The CDR3 consists of 14 residues. J lost 10 bases, V lost 4 bases, and 11 bases had no gene match. The germline gives CDR1 SGDLS, CDR2 YYNGEE. The CDR3 bases are TGTGCCAGCAGCCCTAGCGGTGGAGCAAAGGAGCAGTTCTTC. The encoded protein is CASSPSGGAKEQFF. Filled out from reference TRBV9 and TRBJ2-1, the complete variable domain reads DSGVTQTPKHLITATGQRVTLRCSPRSGDLSVYWYQQSLDQGLQFLIQYYNGEERAKGNILERFSAQQFPDLHSELNLSSLELGDSALYFCASSPSGGAKEQFFGPGTRLTVL.

About this clonotype itself: A much larger clone is a single base away; this may be a read error. This chain joins TRBV18 and TRBJ2-7; a weak D match, TRBD2 (6 bases). V lost 7 bases, J lost 6 bases, and 25 bases lay in between. Germline V gene sequence: CDR1 KGHSH, CDR2 LQKENI. The CDR3 consists of 16 residues. The DNA of the CDR3 is TGTGCCAGCTGGAACCAAGCGGGTTTTGGGGCCTGCGAGCAGTACTTC. This gives the protein CASWNQAGFGACEQYF.

This clonotype came up a few times. The V and J genes are TRBV4-3 and TRBJ2-1, with 12 bases that match TRBD2. Germline assignment: CDR1 LGHNA and CDR2 YSLEER. The ends lost 3 bases at V and 0 bases at J; junction bases unmatched: 0. CDR3 size: 16 residues. CDR3 amino acids: CASSQTSGGSYNEQFF. The CDR3 nucleotides read TGCGCCAGCAGCCAGACTAGCGGGGGCTCCTACAATGAGCAGTTCTTC.

As to this clonotype: With a much larger clone just one base away, this may be a read error. The chain couples TRBV28 to TRBJ2-3; D is tentatively TRBD1 or TRBD2 (6 bases each). The germline V and J ends were trimmed by 3 bases and 1 base, with 26 bases remaining between them. This CDR3 is built from 20 residues. CDR1 and CDR2 (germline): MDHEN, SYDVKM. The CDR3 coding sequence is TGTGCCAGCAGTTTCCCCCTCAGAGCCGCGGGACAAACCGGCACAGATACGCAGTATTTT. Its translation is CASSFPLRAAGQTGTDTQYF. The whole variable domain, remainder taken from reference TRBV28 and TRBJ2-3, is DVKVTQSSRYLVKRTGEKVFLECVQDMDHENMFWYRQDPGLGLRLIYFSYDVKMKEKGDIPEGYSVSREKKERFSLILESASTNQTSMYLCASSFPLRAAGQTGTDTQYFGPGTRLTVL.

A note on this clonotype: Possible read error: a much larger clone is one base away. The gene calls are TRBV5-1 and TRBJ2-2; 7 bases agree with TRBD1. The length of the CDR3 is 13 residues. CDR1 is SGHRS and CDR2 is YFSETQ in the germline V gene. Here the CDR3 reads CASSEGAPGEPFF. The DNA for the CDR3 is TGCGCCAGCAGTGAGGGGGCCCCTGGGGAGCCGTTTTTT.

Ten or more counts support this clonotype. The chain recombines TRBV4-3 with TRBJ1-2; TRBD1 agrees at 8 bases. CDR3 length equals 13 residues. The J segment lost 4 bases and the V segment lost 5 bases, leaving 3 bases of the junction unmatched. CDR1 is LGHNA, CDR2 YSLEER, per germline. CDR3 loop: CASSTGGVYGYTF. DNA for the CDR3: TGCGCCAGCAGCACAGGGGGTGTCTATGGCTACACCTTC.

This clonotype was observed many times. This chain links TRBV6-5 with TRBJ2-2; D ambiguous. Germline assignment: CDR1 MNHEY and CDR2 SVGAGI. The CDR3 extends over 14 amino acids. V was shortened by 2 bases and J by 1 base, with 5 bases between the two germline ends. For the CDR3, the DNA is TGTGCCAGCAGTTACCCTAGGAACACCGGGGAGCTGTTTTTT. It is translated as CASSYPRNTGELFF.

The CDR3 DNA reads as TGTGCAGCTGGGGCCTTCGGACAGGCCCTGGGGAATGAGCAGTTCTTC. Amino acids: CAAGAFGQALGNEQFF. The chain has TRBV10-3 and TRBJ2-1; TRBD1 aligns across 7 bases. CDR3 length: 16 residues. The germline gives CDR1 ENHRY, CDR2 SYGVKD.

This clonotype was counted at least ten times. This chain links TRBV29-1 with TRBJ2-1, with 10 nucleotides matching TRBD2. Germline V gene lookup returns CDR1 SQVTM and CDR2 ANQGSEA. J lost 4 bases, V lost 7 bases, and 10 bases had no gene match. CDR3 length: 15 residues. The CDR3 DNA reads as TGCAGCGCCTTCAAGCGGGGGGGCTTGTACAATGAGCAGTTCTTC. Amino acids: CSAFKRGGLYNEQFF.

V gene TRBV6-6 combines with J gene TRBJ2-5; TRBD1 aligns across 8 bases. The junction had 15 bases not matched to a gene; V was cut back by 2 bases and J by 7 bases. Germline V lookup: CDR1 MNHNY, CDR2 SVGAGI (reference sequence). The CDR3 loop spans 17 amino acids. The CDR3 loop is CASSYTRAGGLSGTQYF. DNA for the CDR3: TGTGCCAGCAGTTACACAAGGGCAGGGGGCTTATCGGGGACCCAGTACTTC.

Comment on this clonotype: Given a much more abundant clone one base away, this may be a read error. This chain connects TRBV7-6 to TRBJ2-2; tentatively, D is TRBD2 (5 bases). Germline CDR1 is SGHVS and CDR2 is FNYEAQ. The CDR3 loop spans 15 amino acids. In nucleotides, the CDR3 is TGTGCCAGCAGGCTCGAGGGCCGGAACACCGGGGAGCTGTCTTTT. Translating it yields CASRLEGRNTGELSF.

V gene TRBV29-1 combines with J gene TRBJ2-3; TRBD1 matches 9 bases. V was clipped by 7 bases and J by 1 base; unmatched bases: 3. Germline CDR1 SQVTM, CDR2 ANQGSEA. The CDR3 is 13 amino acids. The CDR3 DNA sequence: TGCAGCGGGGACAGGGCTGGCACAGATACGCAGTATTTT. Translated: CSGDRAGTDTQYF.

The sample holds many counts of this clonotype. This chain uses TRBV11-3 with TRBJ2-5; either TRBD1 or TRBD2 may supply D (5 bases each). V lost 5 bases to trimming and J lost 4 bases, with 17 bases between them. The CDR3 is 15 residues long. Looked up from germline, CDR1 is SGHNT and CDR2 is YENEEA. This chain's CDR3 is CASSPAGAQRETQYF. Here the CDR3 DNA reads TGTGCCAGCAGCCCTGCCGGGGCACAACGAGAGACCCAGTACTTC.

This clonotype was found many times. V usage is TRBV4-2 and J usage is TRBJ1-5, with a possible D match to TRBD1 (6 bases). V lost 1 base and J 7 bases, leaving 11 bases between the germline ends. Germline CDR1 is LGHNA and CDR2 is YNFKEQ. The CDR3 totals 14 residues. CDR3 sequence: CASSQGGGYQPQHF. The CDR3 DNA follows: TGTGCCAGCAGCCAAGGTGGGGGCTACCAGCCCCAGCATTTT.

This clonotype was detected a few times. This chain joins TRBV7-9 and TRBJ1-2, with TRBD1 identical over 7 bases. J was trimmed by 1 base and V by 5 bases; bases with no gene match: 13. This CDR3 comprises 17 residues. Germline CDR1 reads SEHNR; CDR2 reads FQNEAQ (reference sequence). Here the CDR3 reads CASSRSGTENFNYGYTF. As DNA, the CDR3 is TGTGCCAGCAGCCGGTCCGGGACAGAGAACTTTAACTATGGCTACACCTTC.

The V call is TRBV28, the J call TRBJ2-5, with D tentatively TRBD1 or TRBD2 (6 bases each). Per the germline V gene, CDR1 is MDHEN and CDR2 is SYDVKM. CDR3 length equals 16 residues. V lost 2 bases to trimming and J lost 4 bases, with 17 bases between them. CDR3: CASSLQAGGDRETQYF. The DNA of the CDR3 is TGTGCCAGCAGTTTACAAGCCGGGGGCGACCGAGAGACCCAGTACTTC.

The CDR3 DNA reads TGTGCCAGCGGGGGTATCGTGGTTGCCCAGCATTTT. Protein: CASGGIVVAQHF. The chain employs TRBV28 and TRBJ1-5, with a tentative D call TRBD1 (5 bases). Per the germline V gene, CDR1 is MDHEN and CDR2 is SYDVKM. The CDR3 totals 12 residues. Trimming shortened V by 8 bases and J by 11 bases, and 16 bases separated the two germline ends.

This sequence joins TRBV4-2 and TRBJ1-1; weak D call: TRBD1 (6 bases). Germline CDR1 and CDR2: LGHNA and YNFKEQ. There are 17 residues in the CDR3. V gave up 4 bases and J gave up 0 bases, with 18 bases separating them. In nucleotides, the CDR3 is TGTGCCAGCAGCCCGCCCGGGGGCTCCCTCTTGAACACTGAAGCTTTCTTT. As protein: CASSPPGGSLLNTEAFF.

This clonotype was found many times. The V call is TRBV29-1, the J call TRBJ2-1, with 10 bases identical to TRBD2. CDR1 is SQVTM, CDR2 ANQGSEA, per germline. V shed 8 bases, J shed 7 bases, and the junction held 8 bases outside the gene matches. The length of the CDR3 is 13 residues. CDR3 amino acids: CSPLAGGGNEQFF. CDR3 DNA: TGCAGCCCTTTAGCGGGGGGCGGGAATGAGCAGTTCTTC.

This clonotype was picked up a small number of times. The genes are TRBV11-2 and TRBJ2-7; D not certain. Germline V lookup: CDR1 SGHAT, CDR2 FQNNGV. The CDR3 runs 14 residues. The V end lost 2 bases, the J end lost 3 bases, and 11 bases lay between the germline ends. DNA of the CDR3: TGTGCCAGCAGCTTAACGACTCTTTACTACGAGCAGTACTTC. Translated, it gives CASSLTTLYYEQYF. The full variable domain, rest sourced from reference TRBV11-2 and TRBJ2-7, is EAGVAQSPRYKIIEKRQSVAFWCNPISGHATLYWYQQILGQGPKLLIQFQNNGVVDDSQLPKDRFSAERLKGVDSTLKIQPAKLEDSAVYLCASSLTTLYYEQYFGPGTRLTVT.

The chain joins TRBV6-2 or TRBV6-3 to TRBJ2-7; D not certain. Germline V gene lookup returns CDR1 MNHEY and CDR2 SVGEGT. The CDR3 has 15 amino acids. Trimming pared 0 bases from V and 4 bases from J, leaving 13 bases between. The CDR3 nucleotides are TGTGCCAGCAGTTACTCGCCAGGACGAGGTTACGAGCAGTACTTC. Protein: CASSYSPGRGYEQYF.

Only a few counts were recorded for this clonotype. The chain links TRBV27 to TRBJ1-4; 8 bases line up with TRBD1. The CDR3 is 14 amino acids. Germline V CDR1 and CDR2: MNHEY, SMNVEV (reference sequence). Trimming took 3 bases from V and 8 from J; bases not matched to a gene: 5. CDR3: CASSFAGGREKLFF. The CDR3, as DNA: TGTGCCAGCAGTTTCGCAGGGGGCCGAGAAAAACTGTTTTTT.